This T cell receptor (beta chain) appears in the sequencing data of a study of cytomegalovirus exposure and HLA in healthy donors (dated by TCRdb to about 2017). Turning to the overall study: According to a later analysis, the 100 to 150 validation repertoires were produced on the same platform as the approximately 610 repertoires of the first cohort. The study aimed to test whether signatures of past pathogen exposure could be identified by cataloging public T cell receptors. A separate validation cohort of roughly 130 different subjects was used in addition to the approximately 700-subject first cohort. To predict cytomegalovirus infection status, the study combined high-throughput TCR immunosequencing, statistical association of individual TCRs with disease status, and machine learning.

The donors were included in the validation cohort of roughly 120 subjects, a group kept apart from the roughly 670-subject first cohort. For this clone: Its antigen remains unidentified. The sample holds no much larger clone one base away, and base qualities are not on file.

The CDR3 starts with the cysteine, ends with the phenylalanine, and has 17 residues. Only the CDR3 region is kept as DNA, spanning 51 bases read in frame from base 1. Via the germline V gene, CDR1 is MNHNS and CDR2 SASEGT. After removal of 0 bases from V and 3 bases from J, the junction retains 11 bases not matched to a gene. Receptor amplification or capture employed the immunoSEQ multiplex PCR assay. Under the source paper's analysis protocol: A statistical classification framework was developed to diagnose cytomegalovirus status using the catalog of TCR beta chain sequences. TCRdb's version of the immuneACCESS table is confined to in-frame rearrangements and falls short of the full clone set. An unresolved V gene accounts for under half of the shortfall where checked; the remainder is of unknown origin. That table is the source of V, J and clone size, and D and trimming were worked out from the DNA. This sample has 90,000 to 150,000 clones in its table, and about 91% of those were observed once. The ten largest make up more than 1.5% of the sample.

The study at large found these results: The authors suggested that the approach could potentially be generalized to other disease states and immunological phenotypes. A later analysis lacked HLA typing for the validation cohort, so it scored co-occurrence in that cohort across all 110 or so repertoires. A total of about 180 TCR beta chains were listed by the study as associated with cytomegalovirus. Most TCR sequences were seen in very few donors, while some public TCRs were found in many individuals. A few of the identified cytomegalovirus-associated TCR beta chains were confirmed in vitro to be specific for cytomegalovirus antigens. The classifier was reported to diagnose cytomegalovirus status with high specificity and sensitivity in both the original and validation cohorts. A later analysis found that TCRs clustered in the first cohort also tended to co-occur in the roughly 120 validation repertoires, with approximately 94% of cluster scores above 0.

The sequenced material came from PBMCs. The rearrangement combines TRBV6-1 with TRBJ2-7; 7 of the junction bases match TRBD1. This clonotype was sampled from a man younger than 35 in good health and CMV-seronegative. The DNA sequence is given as TGTGCCAGCAGTGAAGCACTGATCGGGACAGCGATCTACGAGCAGTACTTC. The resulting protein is CASSEALIGTAIYEQYF.